This T cell receptor (beta chain) stems from a study of blood T cell repertoires in COVID-19. Across the study: Sources were T cells, B-cell-depleted T cells, or PBMCs; the material itself was cDNA or gDNA.

The CDR3 contains 15 residues. Germline V CDR1 and CDR2: MNHEY, SVGAGI. V was cut by 2 bases and J by 9 bases, with 17 bases left in between. Using immunoSEQ multiplex PCR, the repertoire was profiled, and TCRdb retains in-frame clones only, with some absent. The sample lists 35,000 to 45,000 clones, 88% occurring once. The rearrangement links TRBV6-5 to TRBJ2-1; a weak D match, TRBD1 (6 bases). The sequence came from a man in his fifties or sixties with active COVID-19. The sequenced sample consisted of peripheral blood. CDR3 residues: CASSYGGRTSGEQFF. The CDR3 DNA sequence: TGTGCCAGCAGTTACGGGGGCAGAACGTCCGGTGAGCAGTTCTTC.